The 2 T cell receptor beta chains presented below share a single source sample, sequenced in a study of cytomegalovirus exposure and HLA in healthy donors. PCR employed 60 Vbeta and 13 Jbeta primers. Generated by immunoSEQ multiplex PCR, the TCRdb table keeps only in-frame clones and is missing some. This table has fewer than 120,000 clones, around four fifths appearing once. The sample comprised PBMCs. The receptors originated from a woman aged 60-70 years in good health and CMV-seropositive.

The V and J genes are TRBV27 and TRBJ1-1, with 9 bases lining up with TRBD1. The CDR3 consists of 16 residues. V lost 4 bases, J lost 3 bases, and 9 bases stayed unmatched. Germline loops: CDR1 MNHEY, CDR2 SMNVEV (reference sequence). CDR3 nucleotides: TGTGCCAGCAGTTACAGCCTCGGACAGGGGTACACTGAAGCTTTCTTT. Its translation is CASSYSLGQGYTEAFF.

J is TRBJ1-2 and V is TRBV5-6, with D possibly being TRBD1 (5 bases). Germline V gives CDR1 SGHDT, CDR2 YYEEEE. The CDR3 extends over 15 amino acids. The V end lost 3 bases, the J end lost 4 bases, and 16 bases lay between the germline ends. The CDR3 DNA reads as TGTGCCAGCAGCTCCCCCGGGGGTCCCCTCTATGGCTACACCTTC. As protein: CASSSPGGPLYGYTF.